This passage covers 20 T cell receptor beta chains from one sample sequenced in a study of blood T cells in healthy people across ages. For the second PCR, which ran for about 7 to 12 cycles, a sample-barcoded 5' primer and a J-beta primer mix were used. TCRdb used MiXCR to reprocess the 5' RACE reads, holding one entry per CDR3 protein. The table includes hundreds of thousands of distinct CDR3 sequences, 35% to 40% detected once. Sample: blood. Receptor source: a man aged 18 to 35 in good health.

The V gene is TRBV2, the J gene TRBJ2-5; D is undetermined. Trimming cost V 4 bases and J 5 bases, with 11 bases left between them. Germline V lookup: CDR1 SNHLY, CDR2 FYNNEI. CDR3 length: 13 amino acids. The CDR3 DNA is TGTGCCAGCAGTGCCAACCTCCAGGAGACCCAGTACTTC. This encodes CASSANLQETQYF.

The chain recombines TRBV24-1 with TRBJ1-1; 7 bases align to TRBD1. With V trimmed by 7 bases and J by 3 bases, 4 bases remained unmatched. CDR3 size: 13 residues. From germline, CDR1 is KGHDR and CDR2 SFDVKD. DNA for the CDR3: TGTGCCACCAGGCCTACAGGGGACACTGAAGCTTTCTTT. The encoded protein is CATRPTGDTEAFF.

This clonotype was seen a handful of times. This rearrangement joins TRBV7-2 to TRBJ2-1; 8 bases line up with TRBD1. The J call is uncertain, as TRBJ2-7 better fits the DNA end. This CDR3 comprises 15 residues. Looked up from germline, CDR1 is SGHTA and CDR2 is FQGNSA. CDR3 sequence (DNA): TGTGCCAGCAGTTCTGACAGGGGCTCCTACAATGAGCAGTACTTC. Its translation is CASSSDRGSYNEQYF.

This clonotype was counted between two and nine times. The chain is built from TRBV7-2 and TRBJ2-3, with D possibly being TRBD1 (5 bases). The CDR3 extends over 13 amino acids. Per germline, CDR1 SGHTA and CDR2 FQGNSA. The V end was cut by 4 bases, the J end by 8 bases, with 13 bases between. The CDR3 nucleotides read TGTGCCAGCAGCTCCACGCAGGGTCTTACGCAGTATTTT. Protein product: CASSSTQGLTQYF.

This clonotype was recorded at least ten times. The chain couples TRBV7-9 to TRBJ2-4; no definite D call. There are 14 residues in the CDR3. V was shortened by 5 bases and J by 0 bases, with 8 bases between the two germline ends. The germline V gene has CDR1 SEHNR and CDR2 FQNEAQ (reference sequence). CDR3 coding DNA: TGTGCCAGCAGCGGTGTGTTAGCCAAAAACATTCAGTACTTC. Translated, it gives CASSGVLAKNIQYF.

This chain joins TRBV7-8 and TRBJ2-3; D is unresolved. The ends were cut back, 11 bases at V and 7 bases at J, with 13 bases in the middle. Germline V gene lookup returns CDR1 SGHVS and CDR2 FQNEAQ. The CDR3 has 11 amino acids. In nucleotides, the CDR3 is TGTGCCGCCCGTACGCTGAATACGCAGTATTTT. The encoded protein is CAARTLNTQYF.

This clonotype was detected only a few times. J is TRBJ1-4 and V is TRBV12-3 or TRBV12-4; D unclear. With 3 bases removed from V and 4 bases from J, the gap between germline ends came to 9 bases. The CDR3 covers 14 residues. The CDR3 spells CASSFRRSNEKLFF. CDR3 nucleotide sequence: TGTGCCAGCAGTTTCCGACGTAGTAATGAAAAACTGTTTTTT.

This clonotype has more than one count but fewer than ten. The chain joins TRBV20-1 to TRBJ2-3; 9 positions match TRBD1. Unmatched junction bases numbered 7, after V lost 6 bases and J lost 3 bases. This CDR3 is built from 14 residues. Looked up from germline, CDR1 is DFQATT and CDR2 is SNEGSKA (reference sequence). CDR3 sequence: CSATGGSGTDTQYF. For the CDR3, the DNA is TGCAGTGCCACAGGGGGCTCGGGGACAGATACGCAGTATTTT.

This clonotype was picked up a small number of times. The chain uses TRBV15 and TRBJ1-1; D is perhaps TRBD1 (5 bases). This CDR3 has 14 amino acids. Germline loops: CDR1 LNHNV, CDR2 YYDKDF (reference sequence). V was trimmed by 3 bases and J by 1 base, leaving 9 bases between them. The CDR3 bases are TGTGCCACCAGCAGGATCCAGGGGAACACTGAAGCTTTCTTT. It yields the protein CATSRIQGNTEAFF.

This clonotype has more than one count but fewer than ten. The chain uses TRBV3-1 and TRBJ2-3, with D unclear. The CDR3 is made up of 12 amino acids. Between the trimmed V and J ends, which lost 3 bases and 4 bases, there was a span of 5 bases. CDR1 and CDR2 (germline): LGHDT, YNNKEL (reference sequence). The CDR3 DNA follows: TGTGCCAGCAGCCAGAGCTCAGATACGCAGTATTTT. Translation gives CASSQSSDTQYF.

Only a few counts were recorded for this clonotype. The chain recombines TRBV5-5 with TRBJ1-2, with D unclear. Germline CDR1 is SGHKS and CDR2 is YYEKEE (reference sequence). CDR3 size: 13 residues. The V end was cut by 0 bases, the J end by 8 bases, with 11 bases between. CDR3 sequence: CASSLVLVGGYTF. CDR3 DNA: TGTGCCAGCAGCTTGGTATTGGTAGGAGGCTACACCTTC.

This clonotype was counted at least ten times. This CDR3 is CASSSGQGIHEQYF. The CDR3 DNA is TGTGCCAGCAGTTCAGGACAGGGAATCCACGAGCAGTACTTC. V is TRBV6-2 or TRBV6-3 and J is TRBJ2-7; 8 nucleotides match TRBD1. CDR3 length equals 14 residues. In germline, CDR1 is MNHEY, CDR2 SVGEGT. V lost 4 bases, J lost 5 bases, and 7 bases stayed unmatched.

V and J are TRBV27 and TRBJ1-1; 10 nucleotides agree with TRBD1. Germline CDR1 is MNHEY and CDR2 is SMNVEV (reference sequence). V gave up 7 bases and J gave up 5 bases; unmatched junction bases: 10. The CDR3 is 15 residues long. The CDR3 is CASIRSDRGGTEAFF. The DNA for the CDR3 is TGTGCCAGCATCCGATCGGACAGGGGGGGGACTGAAGCTTTCTTT.

This chain connects TRBV7-3 to TRBJ2-1, with 10 nucleotides matching TRBD2. The V segment lost 6 bases and the J segment 0 bases; nucleotides outside the gene matches: 5. The CDR3 is made up of 16 amino acids. Germline values: CDR1 SGHTA, CDR2 FQGTGA. CDR3 DNA sequence: TGTGCCAGCAGTTCCCTAGCGGGGGTCTCCTACAATGAGCAGTTCTTC. It yields the protein CASSSLAGVSYNEQFF. Full variable domain (rest looked up from reference TRBV7-3 and TRBJ2-1): GAGVSQTPSNKVTEKGKYVELRCDPISGHTALYWYRQSLGQGPEFLIYFQGTGAADDSGLPNDRFFAVRPEGSVSTLKIQRTERGDSAVYLCASSSLAGVSYNEQFFGPGTRLTVL.

The table lists this clonotype with many counts. This chain uses TRBV5-1 with TRBJ1-2, with D perhaps TRBD1 (5 bases). The CDR3 is 15 amino acids. Germline V gene sequence: CDR1 SGHRS, CDR2 YFSETQ. Trimming shortened V by 4 bases and J by 8 bases, and 21 bases separated the two germline ends. CDR3 loop: CASSGDPGSHRGYTF. The CDR3 nucleotides read TGCGCCAGCAGCGGGGATCCGGGGTCCCACAGGGGCTACACCTTC.

This clonotype was detected ten times or more. This chain joins TRBV27 and TRBJ2-3; 7 bases line up with TRBD1. Germline V lookup: CDR1 MNHEY, CDR2 SMNVEV (reference sequence). The trim removed 5 bases at V and 2 bases at J, leaving 19 bases unmatched. This CDR3 is built from 19 residues. The chain's CDR3 is CASSPLRQGDDVPTDTQYF. In DNA form, the CDR3 reads TGTGCCAGCAGTCCCCTTAGACAGGGCGATGATGTCCCCACAGATACGCAGTATTTT.

This clonotype has only a few counts. This rearrangement joins TRBV27 to TRBJ1-2, with 9 bases lining up with TRBD1. The CDR3 contains 15 residues. J lost 7 bases, V lost 5 bases, and 11 bases had no gene match. The germline V gene encodes CDR1 MNHEY and CDR2 SMNVEV (reference sequence). The CDR3 nucleotides read TGTGCCAGCAGTGCCAGGGGAGACAGGGGGAGTGGCTACACCTTC. Protein: CASSARGDRGSGYTF.

The CDR3 DNA reads TGTGCCAGCAGCCCGGACCAAAACATTCAGTACTTC. This sequence encodes CASSPDQNIQYF. The rearrangement links TRBV7-2 to TRBJ2-4; D gene uncertain. The V end was cut by 5 bases, the J end by 5 bases, with 7 bases between. The CDR3 has 12 amino acids. CDR1 and CDR2 (germline): SGHTA, FQGNSA.

The chain combines TRBV18 with TRBJ2-5; D not resolved. The CDR3 consists of 13 residues. In germline, CDR1 is KGHSH, CDR2 LQKENI. V was cut by 2 bases and J by 3 bases, with 7 bases left in between. CDR3 bases: TGTGCCAGCTCACCATATCAGGAAGAGACCCAGTACTTC. Translation: CASSPYQEETQYF.

This clonotype was found many times. The V call is TRBV12-3 or TRBV12-4, the J call TRBJ1-2; D may be TRBD1 (6 bases). The CDR3 contains 14 residues. V gave up 8 bases and J gave up 4 bases, with 17 bases separating them. CDR3 residues: CASVYTGYSYGYTF. The DNA for the CDR3 is TGTGCCAGCGTATATACAGGGTACAGCTATGGCTACACCTTC.